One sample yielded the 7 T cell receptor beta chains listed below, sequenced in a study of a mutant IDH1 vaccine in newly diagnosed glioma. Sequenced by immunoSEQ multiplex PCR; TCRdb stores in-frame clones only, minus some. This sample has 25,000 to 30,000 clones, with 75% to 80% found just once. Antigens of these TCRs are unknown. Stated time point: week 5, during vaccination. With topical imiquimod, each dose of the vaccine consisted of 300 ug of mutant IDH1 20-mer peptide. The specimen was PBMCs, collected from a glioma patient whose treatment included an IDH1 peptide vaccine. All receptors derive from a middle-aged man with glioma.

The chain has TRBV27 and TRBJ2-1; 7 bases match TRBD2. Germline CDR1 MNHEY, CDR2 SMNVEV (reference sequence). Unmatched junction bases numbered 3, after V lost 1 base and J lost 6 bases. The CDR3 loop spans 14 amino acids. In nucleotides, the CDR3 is TGTGCCAGCAGTTTATGGGGCGGGAGCAATGAGCAGTTCTTC. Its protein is CASSLWGGSNEQFF.

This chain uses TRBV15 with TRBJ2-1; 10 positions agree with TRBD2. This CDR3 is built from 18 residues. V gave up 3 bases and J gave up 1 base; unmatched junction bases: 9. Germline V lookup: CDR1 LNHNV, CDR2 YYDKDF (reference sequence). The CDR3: CATSRGLAGEGSYNEQFF. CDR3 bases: TGTGCCACCAGCAGGGGCCTAGCGGGAGAGGGGTCCTACAATGAGCAGTTCTTC.

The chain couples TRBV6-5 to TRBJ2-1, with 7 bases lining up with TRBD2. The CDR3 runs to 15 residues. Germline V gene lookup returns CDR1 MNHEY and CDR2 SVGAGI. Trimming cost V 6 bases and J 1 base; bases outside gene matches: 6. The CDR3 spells CASSRTRESYNEQFF. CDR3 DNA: TGTGCCAGCAGCAGGACTAGAGAATCCTACAATGAGCAGTTCTTC.

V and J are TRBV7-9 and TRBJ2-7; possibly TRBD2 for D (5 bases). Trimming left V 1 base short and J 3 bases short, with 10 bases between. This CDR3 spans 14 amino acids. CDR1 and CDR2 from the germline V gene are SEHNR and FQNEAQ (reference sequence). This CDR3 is CASSLVGAGYEQYF. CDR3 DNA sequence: TGTGCCAGCAGCTTAGTAGGTGCGGGCTACGAGCAGTACTTC.

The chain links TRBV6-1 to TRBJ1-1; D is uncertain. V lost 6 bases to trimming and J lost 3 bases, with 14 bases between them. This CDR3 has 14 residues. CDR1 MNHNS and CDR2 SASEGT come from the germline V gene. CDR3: CASRLHFGDTEAFF. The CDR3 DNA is TGTGCCAGCAGGTTACACTTTGGGGACACTGAAGCTTTCTTT.

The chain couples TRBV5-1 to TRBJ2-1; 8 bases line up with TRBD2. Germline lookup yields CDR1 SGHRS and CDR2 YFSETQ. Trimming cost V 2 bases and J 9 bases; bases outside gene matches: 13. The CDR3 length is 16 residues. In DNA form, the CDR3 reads TGCGCCAGCAGCTTACAGGCTCGAGCGGGAGTGCTTGAGCAGTTCTTC. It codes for CASSLQARAGVLEQFF.

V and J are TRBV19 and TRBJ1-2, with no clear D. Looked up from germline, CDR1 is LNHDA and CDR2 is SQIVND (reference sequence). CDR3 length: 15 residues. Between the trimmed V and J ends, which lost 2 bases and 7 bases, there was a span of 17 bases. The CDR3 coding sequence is TGTGCCAGTAGTATAATAGAAAGTCGGTCCCGTGGCTACACCTTC. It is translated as CASSIIESRSRGYTF.